This is a list of T cell receptor beta chains from one sample in a study of early T cells in non-severe SARS-CoV-2 infection. TCRdb itself ran the 5' RACE reads through MiXCR, one entry per CDR3 protein. The sample holds around 44,000 distinct CDR3 sequences, around 9.1% seen once. Material: whole blood. The receptors here all came from an adult who was a healthcare worker with PCR-confirmed SARS-CoV-2 infection or an uninfected control (not recorded which). CDR3s include the opening cysteine and the closing phenylalanine or tryptophan. The D gene is left open where the match is weak. Clone size, where shown, is once, few, many, or a class for clones that have expanded.

j_gene: TRBJ1-6; d_gene: -; abundance: few; v_gene: TRBV27; CDR3nt: TGTGCCAGCAGGCCTAATCTAGGGCAGGCTGGCAATTCACCCCTCCACTTT; CDR3aa: CASRPNLGQAGNSPLHF
j_gene: TRBJ2-5; d_gene: -; abundance: many; v_gene: TRBV7-3; CDR3nt: TGTGCCAGCAGCCCCCTCGGGTACGAGACCCAGTACTTC; CDR3aa: CASSPLGYETQYF
j_gene: TRBJ1-5; d_gene: TRBD1; abundance: -; v_gene: TRBV7-2; CDR3nt: TGTGCCAGCAGCCCCAGGGACAGGGAGCCCCAGCATTTT; CDR3aa: CASSPRDREPQHF
j_gene: TRBJ2-1; d_gene: -; abundance: few; v_gene: TRBV3-1; CDR3nt: TGTGCCAGCAGCCAGGCAGGGAGTCTCAATGAGCAGTTCTTC; CDR3aa: CASSQAGSLNEQFF
j_gene: TRBJ1-2; d_gene: -; abundance: many; v_gene: TRBV6-5; CDR3nt: TGTGCCAGCAGCCCCGCGAGGGGAGGGTATGGCTACACCTTC; CDR3aa: CASSPARGGYGYTF
j_gene: TRBJ2-2; d_gene: -; abundance: few; v_gene: TRBV5-4; CDR3nt: TGTGCCAGCAGCTTGGATCCAGCGGTAGCCGTTCGGGGCACCGGGGAGCTGTTTTTT; CDR3aa: CASSLDPAVAVRGTGELFF
j_gene: TRBJ1-2; d_gene: -; abundance: many; v_gene: TRBV6-2/TRBV6-3; CDR3nt: TGTGCCAGCAGTTACTCCGGCGGCAACTATGGCTACACCTTC; CDR3aa: CASSYSGGNYGYTF
j_gene: TRBJ1-6; d_gene: -; abundance: few; v_gene: TRBV19; CDR3nt: TGTGCCAGTAGTAATGAGATTAATTCACCCCTCCACTTT; CDR3aa: CASSNEINSPLHF
j_gene: TRBJ2-7; d_gene: -; abundance: -; v_gene: TRBV3-1; CDR3nt: TGTGCCAGCAGCCAACAGCTCTACGAGCAGTACTTC; CDR3aa: CASSQQLYEQYF
j_gene: TRBJ2-7; d_gene: -; abundance: -; v_gene: TRBV28; CDR3nt: TGTGCCAGCAGTTTTTGGGGCTACGAGCAGTACTTC; CDR3aa: CASSFWGYEQYF
j_gene: TRBJ2-5; d_gene: TRBD2; abundance: -; v_gene: TRBV6-5; CDR3nt: TGTGCCAGCAACCCGACTAGCGGGAGAGAGCAAGAGACCCAGTACTTC; CDR3aa: CASNPTSGREQETQYF
j_gene: TRBJ1-2; d_gene: -; abundance: few; v_gene: TRBV9; CDR3nt: TGTGCCAGCAGCGTAGGAGGACAGTCTTATGGCTACACCTTC; CDR3aa: CASSVGGQSYGYTF
j_gene: TRBJ1-1; d_gene: -; abundance: -; v_gene: TRBV3-1; CDR3nt: TGTGCCAGCAGCCAAGACCGTACCACTGAAGCTTTCTTT; CDR3aa: CASSQDRTTEAFF
j_gene: TRBJ2-3; d_gene: -; abundance: many; v_gene: TRBV27; CDR3nt: TGTGCCAGCAGTTTAAATGGCGCCGGCCGTCTGTATTTT; CDR3aa: CASSLNGAGRLYF
j_gene: TRBJ2-1; d_gene: -; abundance: many; v_gene: TRBV29-1; CDR3nt: TGCAGCGTTGAAAGTCCCAGCGGAGGTTACAATGAGCAGTTCTTC; CDR3aa: CSVESPSGGYNEQFF
j_gene: TRBJ1-4; d_gene: TRBD1; abundance: many; v_gene: TRBV23-1; CDR3nt: TGCGCCAGCAGTGACGACAGGGGAACTAATGAAAAACTGTTTTTT; CDR3aa: CASSDDRGTNEKLFF
j_gene: TRBJ2-2; d_gene: -; abundance: many; v_gene: TRBV10-1; CDR3nt: TGCGCCAGCAGTCTGGGGACCGGGGAGCTGTTTTTT; CDR3aa: CASSLGTGELFF
j_gene: TRBJ1-5; d_gene: -; abundance: few; v_gene: TRBV30; CDR3nt: TGTGCCTGGAGCGTCGATCACGAACGCAATCAGCCCCAGCATTTT; CDR3aa: CAWSVDHERNQPQHF
j_gene: TRBJ1-6; d_gene: -; abundance: few; v_gene: TRBV20-1; CDR3nt: TGCAGTGCTGAGGGGACACCGAATTCACCCCTCCACTTT; CDR3aa: CSAEGTPNSPLHF
j_gene: TRBJ2-3; d_gene: TRBD1; abundance: few; v_gene: TRBV6-4; CDR3nt: TGTGCCAGCAGTCCAACAGGGGGGCTTAAAGATACGCAGTATTTT; CDR3aa: CASSPTGGLKDTQYF
j_gene: TRBJ2-1; d_gene: -; abundance: many; v_gene: TRBV9; CDR3nt: TGTGCCAGCAGCGCAGTCTCAGGGAGCGGGCAGTTCTTC; CDR3aa: CASSAVSGSGQFF
j_gene: TRBJ2-7; d_gene: TRBD1; abundance: many; v_gene: TRBV9; CDR3nt: TGTGCCAGCAGCGCCGGGACAGGGGGTTACGAGCAGTACTTC; CDR3aa: CASSAGTGGYEQYF
j_gene: TRBJ2-7; d_gene: TRBD2; abundance: -; v_gene: TRBV3-1; CDR3nt: TGTGCCAGCAGCCGTACTAGCGGGAGAACGCAAGAGCAGTACTTC; CDR3aa: CASSRTSGRTQEQYF
j_gene: TRBJ1-1; d_gene: TRBD1; abundance: many; v_gene: TRBV20-1; CDR3nt: TGCAGTGCGTCTCCGGGACAGGGCAACACTGAAGCTTTCTTT; CDR3aa: CSASPGQGNTEAFF
j_gene: TRBJ2-7; d_gene: -; abundance: few; v_gene: TRBV20-1; CDR3nt: TGCAGTGCGGGCGGACGGGCGGGAAGGGAGTACGAGCAGTACTTC; CDR3aa: CSAGGRAGREYEQYF
j_gene: TRBJ2-1; d_gene: TRBD1; abundance: -; v_gene: TRBV6-2/TRBV6-3; CDR3nt: TGTGCCAGCAGTTACGGGGTACAGGGGGAGCAGTTCTTC; CDR3aa: CASSYGVQGEQFF
j_gene: TRBJ2-3; d_gene: -; abundance: many; v_gene: TRBV18; CDR3nt: TGTGCCAGCTCACCACTGGCGTCAGGGGCAGATACGCAGTATTTT; CDR3aa: CASSPLASGADTQYF
j_gene: TRBJ1-1; d_gene: TRBD1; abundance: -; v_gene: TRBV5-1; CDR3nt: TGCGCCAGCAGCCCGACAGGGGTGAACACTGAAGCTTTCTTT; CDR3aa: CASSPTGVNTEAFF